This T cell receptor (beta chain) appears in the sequencing data of a study of shared clonotypes between healthy human individuals. Study background: Participating donors consisted of two women and three men aged 18 to 49.

As defined, naive CD8 cells were CD45RO-negative and positively selected for CCR7, with terminally differentiated effector memory CD45RA+ cells excluded. Generated by immunoSEQ multiplex PCR, the TCRdb table keeps only in-frame clones and is missing some. The data contain around 2,000,000 clones, about 95% of them singletons. From germline, CDR1 is MNHEY and CDR2 SMNVEV (reference sequence). This CDR3 comprises 15 residues. V lost 2 bases, J lost 8 bases, and 7 bases stayed unmatched. The chain couples TRBV27 to TRBJ1-5; 9 bases map to TRBD1. This sequence originates from a man between 18 and 35 years old in good health. The source material was naive CD8+ T cells sorted from blood. The CDR3 DNA reads TGTGCCAGCAGTTTACAAACAGGGGGCATGGAGCCCCAGCATTTT. Translating it yields CASSLQTGGMEPQHF.